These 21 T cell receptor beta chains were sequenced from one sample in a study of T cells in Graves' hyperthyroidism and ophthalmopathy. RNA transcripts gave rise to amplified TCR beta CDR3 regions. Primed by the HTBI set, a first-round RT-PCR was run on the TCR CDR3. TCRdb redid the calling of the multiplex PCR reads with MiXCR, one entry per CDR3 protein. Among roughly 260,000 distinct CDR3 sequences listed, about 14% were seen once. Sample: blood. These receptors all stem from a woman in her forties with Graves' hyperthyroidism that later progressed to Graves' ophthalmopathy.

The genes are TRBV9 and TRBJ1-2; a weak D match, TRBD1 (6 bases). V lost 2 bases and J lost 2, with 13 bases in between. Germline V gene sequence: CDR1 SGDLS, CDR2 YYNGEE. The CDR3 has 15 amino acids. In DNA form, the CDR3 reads TGTGCCAGCAGCGTCGGGACATTCCCCAACTATGGCTACACCTTC. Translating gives CASSVGTFPNYGYTF.

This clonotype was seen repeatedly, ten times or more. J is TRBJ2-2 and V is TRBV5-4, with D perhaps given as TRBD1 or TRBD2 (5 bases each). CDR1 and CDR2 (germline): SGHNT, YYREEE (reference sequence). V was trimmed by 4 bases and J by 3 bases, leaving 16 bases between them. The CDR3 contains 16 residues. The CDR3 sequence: CASSHGRATDTGELFF. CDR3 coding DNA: TGTGCCAGCAGCCACGGGCGGGCGACAGACACCGGGGAGCTGTTTTTT.

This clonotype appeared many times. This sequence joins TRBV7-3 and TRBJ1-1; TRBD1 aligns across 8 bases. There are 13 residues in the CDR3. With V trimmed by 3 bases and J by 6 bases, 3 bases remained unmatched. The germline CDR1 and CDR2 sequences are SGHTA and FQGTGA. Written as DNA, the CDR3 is TGTGCCAGCAGCTTCCAGGGGGCGCCTGAAGCTTTCTTT. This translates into CASSFQGAPEAFF.

The CDR3 sequence: CASSLAWASDVGDTQYF. In DNA, the CDR3 is TGTGCCAGCAGCTTAGCGTGGGCTAGCGATGTGGGAGATACGCAGTATTTT. The chain recombines TRBV7-2 with TRBJ2-3; tentatively, D is TRBD2 (6 bases). This CDR3 has 17 amino acids. Germline V gene data show CDR1 as SGHTA and CDR2 as FQGNSA. Between the trimmed V and J ends, which lost 0 bases and 5 bases, there was a span of 18 bases.

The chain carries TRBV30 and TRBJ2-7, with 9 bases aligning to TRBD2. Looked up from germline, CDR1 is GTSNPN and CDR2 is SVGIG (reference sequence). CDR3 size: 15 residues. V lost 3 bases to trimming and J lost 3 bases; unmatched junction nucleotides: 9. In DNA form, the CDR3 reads TGTGCCTGGAGAGTGGGACTAGCTCGGGGCTACGAGCAGTACTTC. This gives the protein CAWRVGLARGYEQYF.

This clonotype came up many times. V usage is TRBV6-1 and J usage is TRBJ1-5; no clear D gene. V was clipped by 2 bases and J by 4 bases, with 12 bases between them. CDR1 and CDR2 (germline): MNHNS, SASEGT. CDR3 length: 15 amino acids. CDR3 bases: TGTGCCAGCAGTGAACGGGGAACACTTAATCAGCCCCAGCATTTT. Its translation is CASSERGTLNQPQHF.

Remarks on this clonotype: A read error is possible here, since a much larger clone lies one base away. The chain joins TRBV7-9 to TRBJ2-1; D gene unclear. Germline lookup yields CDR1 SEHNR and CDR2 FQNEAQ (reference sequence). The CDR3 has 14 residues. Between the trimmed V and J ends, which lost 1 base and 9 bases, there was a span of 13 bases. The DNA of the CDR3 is TGTGCCAGCAGCTTAGTTCTCGTTCCGGGTGAGCAGTTCTTC. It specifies CASSLVLVPGEQFF.

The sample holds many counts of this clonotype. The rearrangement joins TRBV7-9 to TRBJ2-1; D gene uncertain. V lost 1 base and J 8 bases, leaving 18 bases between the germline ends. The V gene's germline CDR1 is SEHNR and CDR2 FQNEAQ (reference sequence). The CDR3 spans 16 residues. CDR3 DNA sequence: TGTGCCAGCAGCTTAGTAGGGTTGACTCCCGTCGATGAGCAGTTCTTC. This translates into CASSLVGLTPVDEQFF. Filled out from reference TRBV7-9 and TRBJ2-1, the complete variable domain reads DTGVSQNPRHKITKRGQNVTFRCDPISEHNRLYWYRQTLGQGPEFLTYFQNEAQLEKSRLLSDRFSAERPKGSFSTLEIQRTEQGDSAMYLCASSLVGLTPVDEQFFGPGTRLTVL.

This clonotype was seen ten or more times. This CDR3 reads CASSYDSGLGNSPLHF. The CDR3 DNA reads as TGTGCCAGCAGTTACGACAGCGGCTTGGGTAATTCACCCCTCCACTTT. This chain links TRBV6-6 with TRBJ1-6; D is possibly TRBD1 (5 bases). CDR1 is MNHNY, CDR2 SVGAGI, per germline (reference sequence). The CDR3 is made up of 16 amino acids. V gave up 2 bases and J gave up 6 bases, with 14 bases separating them.

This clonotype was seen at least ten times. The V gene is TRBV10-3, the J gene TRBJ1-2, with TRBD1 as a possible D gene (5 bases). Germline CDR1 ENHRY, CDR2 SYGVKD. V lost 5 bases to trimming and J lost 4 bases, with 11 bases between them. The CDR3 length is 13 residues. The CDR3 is CAISQAQGYGYTF. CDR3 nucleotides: TGTGCCATCAGTCAGGCGCAGGGCTATGGCTACACCTTC.

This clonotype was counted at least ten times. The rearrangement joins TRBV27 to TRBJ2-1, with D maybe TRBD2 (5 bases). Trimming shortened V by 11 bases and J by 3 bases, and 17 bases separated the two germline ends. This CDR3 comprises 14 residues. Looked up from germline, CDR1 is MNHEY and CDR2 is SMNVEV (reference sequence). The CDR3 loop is CAAAGQAYYNEQFF. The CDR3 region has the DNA TGTGCCGCCGCGGGCCAAGCCTACTACAATGAGCAGTTCTTC.

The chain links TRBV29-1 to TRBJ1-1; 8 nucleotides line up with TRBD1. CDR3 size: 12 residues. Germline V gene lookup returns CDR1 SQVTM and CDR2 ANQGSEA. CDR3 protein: CSSQGADTEAFF. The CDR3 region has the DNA TGCAGTTCTCAGGGGGCGGACACTGAAGCTTTCTTT.

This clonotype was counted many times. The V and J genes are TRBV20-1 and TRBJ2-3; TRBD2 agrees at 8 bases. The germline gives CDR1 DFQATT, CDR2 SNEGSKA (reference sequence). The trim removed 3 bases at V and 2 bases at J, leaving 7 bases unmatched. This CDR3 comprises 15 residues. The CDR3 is CSASGLAGNTDTQYF. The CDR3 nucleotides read TGCAGTGCTAGTGGTTTAGCGGGAAACACAGATACGCAGTATTTT.

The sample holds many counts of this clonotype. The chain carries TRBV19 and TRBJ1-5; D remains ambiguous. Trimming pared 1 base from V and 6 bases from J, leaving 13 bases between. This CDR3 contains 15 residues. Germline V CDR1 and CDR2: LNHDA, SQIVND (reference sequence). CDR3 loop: CASSIVAKGSQPQHF. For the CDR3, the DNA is TGTGCCAGTAGTATAGTAGCGAAGGGATCTCAGCCCCAGCATTTT.

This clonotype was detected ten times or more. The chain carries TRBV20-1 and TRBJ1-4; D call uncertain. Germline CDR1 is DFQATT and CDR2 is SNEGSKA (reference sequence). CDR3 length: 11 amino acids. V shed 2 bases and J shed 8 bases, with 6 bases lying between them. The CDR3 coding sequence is TGCAGTGCTAGACGAGAGGAAAAACTGTTTTTT. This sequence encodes CSARREEKLFF.

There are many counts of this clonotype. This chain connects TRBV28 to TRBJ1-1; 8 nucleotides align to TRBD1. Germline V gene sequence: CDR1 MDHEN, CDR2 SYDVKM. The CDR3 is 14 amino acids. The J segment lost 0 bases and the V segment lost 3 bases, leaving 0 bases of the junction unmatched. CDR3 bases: TGTGCCAGCAGTTTGGACAGGGTGAACACTGAAGCTTTCTTT. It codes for CASSLDRVNTEAFF. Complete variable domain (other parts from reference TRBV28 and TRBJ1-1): DVKVTQSSRYLVKRTGEKVFLECVQDMDHENMFWYRQDPGLGLRLIYFSYDVKMKEKGDIPEGYSVSREKKERFSLILESASTNQTSMYLCASSLDRVNTEAFFGQGTRLTVV.

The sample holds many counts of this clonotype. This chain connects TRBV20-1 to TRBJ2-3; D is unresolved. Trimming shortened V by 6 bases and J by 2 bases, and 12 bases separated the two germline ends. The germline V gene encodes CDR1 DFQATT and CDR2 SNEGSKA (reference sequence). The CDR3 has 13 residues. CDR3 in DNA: TGCAGTGCCAGCGACCTAAACACAGATACGCAGTATTTT. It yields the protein CSASDLNTDTQYF.

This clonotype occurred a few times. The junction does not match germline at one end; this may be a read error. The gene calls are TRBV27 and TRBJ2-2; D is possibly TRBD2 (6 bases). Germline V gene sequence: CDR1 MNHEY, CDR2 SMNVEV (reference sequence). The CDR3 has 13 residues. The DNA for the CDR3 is TGTGTCAGCAGGCCAGGACTATGCGGCGAGCTGTTTTTT. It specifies CVSRPGLCGELFF.

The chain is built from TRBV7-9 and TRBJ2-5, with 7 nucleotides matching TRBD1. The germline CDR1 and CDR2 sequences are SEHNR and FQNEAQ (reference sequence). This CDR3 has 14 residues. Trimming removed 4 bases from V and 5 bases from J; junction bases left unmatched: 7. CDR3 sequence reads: CASSSPGTAETQYF. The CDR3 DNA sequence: TGTGCCAGCAGCTCCCCCGGGACAGCGGAGACCCAGTACTTC.

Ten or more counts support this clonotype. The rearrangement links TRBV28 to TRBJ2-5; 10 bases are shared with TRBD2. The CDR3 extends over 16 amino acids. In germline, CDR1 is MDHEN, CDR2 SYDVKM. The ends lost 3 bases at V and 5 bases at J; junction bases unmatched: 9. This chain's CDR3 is CASSFLASGSRETQYF. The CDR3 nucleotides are TGTGCCAGCAGTTTTTTGGCTAGCGGGAGTCGTGAGACCCAGTACTTC.

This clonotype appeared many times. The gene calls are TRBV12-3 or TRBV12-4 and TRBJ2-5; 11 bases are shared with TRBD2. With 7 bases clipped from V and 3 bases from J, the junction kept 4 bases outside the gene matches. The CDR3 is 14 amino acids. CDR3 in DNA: TGTGCCAGCAAGCGGGGACTAGCGGAAGAGACCCAGTACTTC. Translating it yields CASKRGLAEETQYF.